These 25 T cell receptor beta chains were all obtained from the same sample, sequenced in a study of early T cells in non-severe SARS-CoV-2 infection. TCRdb fed the 5' RACE reads into MiXCR, producing one record per CDR3 protein. The sample includes fewer than 100,000 distinct CDR3 sequences, over 10% of them seen just once. The source material was whole blood. All receptors derive from an adult who was a healthcare worker with PCR-confirmed SARS-CoV-2 infection or an uninfected control (not recorded which).

V and J are TRBV5-1 and TRBJ1-2; 10 positions match TRBD1. The V gene end was trimmed by 3 bases and the J gene end by 8 bases; junction bases not matched to a gene: 4. The V gene's germline CDR1 is SGHRS and CDR2 YFSETQ. This CDR3 is 13 amino acids long. The CDR3 sequence: CASSYGTGDGYTF. DNA of the CDR3: TGCGCCAGCAGCTACGGGACAGGGGACGGCTACACCTTC. The full variable domain, in which reference TRBV5-1 and TRBJ1-2 provide the parts outside the CDR3, is KAGVTQTPRYLIKTRGQQVTLSCSPISGHRSVSWYQQTPGQGLQFLFEYFSETQRNKGNFPGRFSGRQFSNSRSEMNVSTLELGDSALYLCASSYGTGDGYTFGSGTRLTVV.

This clonotype was recorded a few times. The J gene is TRBJ2-3, the V gene TRBV6-4; D is unresolved. V lost 0 bases and J lost 4, with 5 bases in between. Germline V gene sequence: CDR1 MRHNA, CDR2 SNTAGT. This CDR3 is 13 amino acids long. The CDR3 DNA sequence: TGTGCCAGCAGTGACTCGACTGCAGATACGCAGTATTTT. Its protein product is CASSDSTADTQYF.

This clonotype showed up just a few times. The chain has TRBV5-6 and TRBJ2-1; maybe TRBD2 (6 bases). The CDR3 runs 17 residues. The V and J ends lost 4 bases and 2 bases respectively, with 19 bases between them. CDR1 is SGHDT and CDR2 is YYEEEE in the germline V gene. For the CDR3, the DNA is TGTGCCAGCAGCCCGCGGTGGAGGGTGCGTCCCTACAATGAGCAGTTCTTC. This encodes CASSPRWRVRPYNEQFF.

In its sample, this clonotype was seen many times. The chain recombines TRBV5-1 with TRBJ1-1; 7 bases are shared with TRBD1. There are 17 residues in the CDR3. From germline, CDR1 is SGHRS and CDR2 YFSETQ. The V and J ends lost 3 bases and 5 bases, in that order; junction bases with no gene match: 16. For the CDR3, the DNA is TGCGCCAGCAGCTACGGGGACAGAGGGAAACTAGGTACTGAAGCTTTCTTT. Protein sequence: CASSYGDRGKLGTEAFF. Combining the CDR3 with reference TRBV5-1 and TRBJ1-1 gives the whole variable domain KAGVTQTPRYLIKTRGQQVTLSCSPISGHRSVSWYQQTPGQGLQFLFEYFSETQRNKGNFPGRFSGRQFSNSRSEMNVSTLELGDSALYLCASSYGDRGKLGTEAFFGQGTRLTVV.

The chain carries TRBV7-2 and TRBJ2-4; TRBD2 agrees at 11 bases. With V trimmed by 5 bases and J by 3 bases, 9 bases remained unmatched. Germline CDR1 and CDR2: SGHTA and FQGNSA. CDR3 length: 17 amino acids. Here the CDR3 reads CASSLTGTSGFKNIQYF. The CDR3 DNA follows: TGTGCCAGCAGCCTAACCGGGACTAGCGGTTTCAAAAACATTCAGTACTTC.

This chain connects TRBV6-1 to TRBJ1-5; D is undetermined. V lost 4 bases to trimming and J lost 2 bases, with 15 bases between them. The germline V gene has CDR1 MNHNS and CDR2 SASEGT. This CDR3 is 16 amino acids long. CDR3: CASSAARPGGNQPQHF. CDR3 sequence (DNA): TGTGCCAGCAGTGCGGCAAGGCCGGGAGGCAATCAGCCCCAGCATTTT.

This clonotype came up a few times. The chain carries TRBV4-3 and TRBJ2-3; D perhaps matches TRBD2 (6 bases). The germline V gene has CDR1 LGHNA and CDR2 YSLEER. V shed 5 bases and J shed 2 bases, with 14 bases lying between them. The CDR3 has 15 residues. The CDR3 sequence: CASSSAGTATDTQYF. The CDR3 DNA sequence: TGCGCCAGCAGCTCCGCCGGGACTGCCACAGATACGCAGTATTTT.

This clonotype was counted ten times or more. CDR3 sequence (DNA): TGTGCCAGCAGTTCCCGACTAGTTCAGTACTTC. It is translated as CASSSRLVQYF. V usage is TRBV28 and J usage is TRBJ2-7, with D possibly matching TRBD2 (6 bases). V was clipped by 4 bases and J by 10 bases, with 11 bases between them. Germline CDR1 is MDHEN and CDR2 is SYDVKM. There are 11 residues in the CDR3.

The CDR3 coding sequence is TGCAGTGCTAGGGCCGGGGGGGCCCGAGATACGCAGTATTTT. Residues: CSARAGGARDTQYF. The rearrangement uses TRBV20-1 and TRBJ2-3; 8 bases fit TRBD2. The CDR3 spans 14 residues. CDR1 DFQATT and CDR2 SNEGSKA come from the germline V gene (reference sequence). V shed 3 bases, J shed 5 bases, and the junction held 7 bases outside the gene matches.

This rearrangement joins TRBV7-9 to TRBJ2-7; 8 nucleotides align to TRBD1. The CDR3 consists of 13 residues. J lost 3 bases, V lost 8 bases, and 6 bases had no gene match. The germline gives CDR1 SEHNR, CDR2 FQNEAQ (reference sequence). CDR3: CASATGVFYEQYF. The CDR3 DNA reads TGTGCCAGCGCGACAGGGGTTTTCTACGAGCAGTACTTC.

Concerning this clonotype itself: A read error may be the cause here, since a much bigger clone is one base away. The V and J genes are TRBV2 and TRBJ1-1; D not resolved. Per germline, CDR1 SNHLY and CDR2 FYNNEI. Trimming took 0 bases from V and 12 from J, leaving 8 bases between them. The CDR3 is 11 residues long. This CDR3 is CASSEAPGTFF. The CDR3 DNA reads as TGTGCCAGCAGTGAAGCCCCGGGAACTTTCTTT. Complete variable domain (other parts from reference TRBV2 and TRBJ1-1): EPEVTQTPSHQVTQMGQEVILRCVPISNHLYFYWYRQILGQKVEFLVSFYNNEISEKSEIFDDQFSVERPDGSNFTLKIRSTKLEDSAMYFCASSEAPGTFFGQGTRLTVV.

This clonotype showed up many times. Here the CDR3 DNA reads TGTGCCAGCAGCCACACAGGCTTAGGGGGCAGCCCGCACTATGGCTACACCTTC. It translates to CASSHTGLGGSPHYGYTF. The genes are TRBV14 and TRBJ1-2, with 7 bases matching TRBD1. The CDR3 loop spans 18 amino acids. V was clipped by 3 bases and J by 3 bases; unmatched bases: 16. CDR1 is SGHDN and CDR2 is FVKESK in the germline V gene.

The J gene is TRBJ1-3, the V gene TRBV29-1; 8 bases are a match to TRBD1. The germline CDR1 and CDR2 sequences are SQVTM and ANQGSEA. The CDR3 runs 12 residues. The junction had 3 bases not matched to a gene; V was cut back by 7 bases and J by 4 bases. The CDR3 bases are TGCAGCGGTGGGACAGGCGGAAACACCATATATTTT. This codes for CSGGTGGNTIYF. Looking up the rest from reference TRBV29-1 and TRBJ1-3 gives the full variable domain: SAVISQKPSRDICQRGTSLTIQCQVDSQVTMMFWYRQQPGQSLTLIATANQGSEATYESGFVIDKFPISRPNLTFSTLTVSNMSPEDSSIYLCSGGTGGNTIYFGEGSWLTVV.

This clonotype has only one observation. The genes are TRBV28 and TRBJ2-7; TRBD2 agrees at 9 bases. In germline, CDR1 is MDHEN, CDR2 SYDVKM. V was clipped by 11 bases and J by 4 bases; unmatched bases: 9. The CDR3 is 13 residues long. The CDR3: CAWGRGGPYEQYF. The CDR3 nucleotides are TGTGCCTGGGGGCGGGGGGGCCCGTACGAGCAGTACTTC.

This clonotype occurred a few times. The chain joins TRBV7-2 to TRBJ1-1; TRBD1 is a possible D gene (6 bases). Germline V gives CDR1 SGHTA, CDR2 FQGNSA. Trimming took off 3 bases at V and 1 base at J, with 12 bases between the two ends. The CDR3 extends over 15 amino acids. In DNA, the CDR3 is TGTGCCAGCAGCTTGGCGGGGGCTCCGAACACTGAAGCTTTCTTT. Residues: CASSLAGAPNTEAFF.

This rearrangement joins TRBV7-2 to TRBJ2-3; D is ambiguous. Trimming removed 7 bases at V and 5 bases at J, with 10 bases between. The germline V gene has CDR1 SGHTA and CDR2 FQGNSA. This CDR3 has 12 amino acids. The CDR3 region is CASTPSRDTQYF. The CDR3, as DNA: TGTGCCAGCACCCCCTCACGAGATACGCAGTATTTT.

A few counts support this clonotype. This chain connects TRBV10-3 to TRBJ2-1; perhaps TRBD1 as D (6 bases). The germline V and J ends were trimmed by 8 bases and 0 bases, with 23 bases remaining between them. The germline CDR1 and CDR2 sequences are ENHRY and SYGVKD. This CDR3 spans 18 amino acids. CDR3 nucleotide sequence: TGTGCCATCTCCAAGGGGCTCCAACAGGGAAGCTCCTACAATGAGCAGTTCTTC. This sequence encodes CAISKGLQQGSSYNEQFF.

The rearrangement joins TRBV6-2 or TRBV6-3 to TRBJ2-5, with a possible D match to TRBD2 (5 bases). V dropped 6 bases and J dropped 5 bases, with 16 bases sitting between them. CDR1 and CDR2 from the germline V gene are MNHEY and SVGEGT. The CDR3 sequence is 14 residues long. CDR3 nucleotides: TGTGCCAGCAGGCGGACTCCGGCGGGCGAGACCCAGTACTTC. Translation gives CASRRTPAGETQYF.

This chain uses TRBV29-1 with TRBJ1-2; 7 positions agree with TRBD1. The length of the CDR3 is 13 residues. Germline trimming cut 5 bases from V and 2 bases from J; bases unmatched to any gene: 5. The germline V gene has CDR1 SQVTM and CDR2 ANQGSEA. CDR3 in amino acids: CSVPGQLNYGYTF. The CDR3 DNA follows: TGCAGCGTTCCGGGACAGCTGAACTATGGCTACACCTTC. Based on the CDR3 plus reference TRBV29-1 and TRBJ1-2, the full variable domain is SAVISQKPSRDICQRGTSLTIQCQVDSQVTMMFWYRQQPGQSLTLIATANQGSEATYESGFVIDKFPISRPNLTFSTLTVSNMSPEDSSIYLCSVPGQLNYGYTFGSGTRLTVV.

This clonotype has a handful of counts. This chain's CDR3 is CASSSGGPGANVLTF. The CDR3 nucleotides are TGTGCCAGCAGCTCCGGGGGCCCTGGGGCCAACGTCCTGACTTTC. V is TRBV7-2 and J is TRBJ2-6; either TRBD1 or TRBD2 may supply D (6 bases each). Germline-derived CDR1 and CDR2 are SGHTA and FQGNSA. Trimming shortened V by 4 bases and J by 2 bases, and 9 bases separated the two germline ends. CDR3 length: 15 residues.

This clonotype was recorded a few times. The V call is TRBV7-6, the J call TRBJ2-5, with 9 bases identical to TRBD2. CDR1 SGHVS and CDR2 FNYEAQ come from the germline V gene. The CDR3 is 15 amino acids. After removal of 0 bases from V and 3 bases from J, the junction contained 2 bases not matched to a gene. The CDR3 is CASSLAVAGEETQYF. Written as DNA, the CDR3 is TGTGCCAGCAGCTTAGCGGTAGCGGGGGAAGAGACCCAGTACTTC.

In its sample, this clonotype was seen many times. This chain links TRBV21-1 with TRBJ2-3; TRBD1 is the table's D call and was not checked against the DNA. TRBV21-1 is a known pseudogene. This CDR3 spans 13 amino acids. CDR3 nucleotides: TGTGCCAGCAGGCGGGGTCCCTCAGATACGCAGTATTTT. Its translation: CASRRGPSDTQYF.

This clonotype appeared many times. V is TRBV7-2 and J is TRBJ2-7; D gene uncertain. V was cut by 1 base and J by 2 bases, with 12 bases left in between. This CDR3 has 15 amino acids. Germline lookup yields CDR1 SGHTA and CDR2 FQGNSA. Here the CDR3 reads CASSLDYRRAYEQYF. The CDR3 coding sequence is TGTGCCAGCAGCTTAGACTACAGAAGAGCCTACGAGCAGTACTTC.

This clonotype was picked up a small number of times. V gene TRBV5-1 combines with J gene TRBJ2-7, with 7 bases fitting TRBD1. Germline V gives CDR1 SGHRS, CDR2 YFSETQ. The CDR3 has 17 residues. J gave up 0 bases and V 1 base, and 10 bases lay outside the gene matches. The CDR3 loop is CASSLLLTGDNSYEQYF. CDR3 coding DNA: TGCGCCAGCAGCTTGCTACTCACAGGGGACAACTCCTACGAGCAGTACTTC. Combining the CDR3 with reference TRBV5-1 and TRBJ2-7 gives the whole variable domain KAGVTQTPRYLIKTRGQQVTLSCSPISGHRSVSWYQQTPGQGLQFLFEYFSETQRNKGNFPGRFSGRQFSNSRSEMNVSTLELGDSALYLCASSLLLTGDNSYEQYFGPGTRLTVT.

This clonotype was seen a few times. The rearrangement uses TRBV7-9 and TRBJ2-1; D ambiguous. The CDR3 runs to 12 residues. The germline V gene encodes CDR1 SEHNR and CDR2 FQNEAQ (reference sequence). Trimming pared 0 bases from V and 5 bases from J, leaving 2 bases between. CDR3 nucleotides: TGTGCCAGCAGCTTAGCCGACAATGAGCAGTTCTTC. Its translation: CASSLADNEQFF. Together with reference TRBV7-9 and TRBJ2-1, the CDR3 gives the full variable domain: DTGVSQNPRHKITKRGQNVTFRCDPISEHNRLYWYRQTLGQGPEFLTYFQNEAQLEKSRLLSDRFSAERPKGSFSTLEIQRTEQGDSAMYLCASSLADNEQFFGPGTRLTVL.